A selection of T cell receptor beta chains follows, all from one sample in a study of cytomegalovirus exposure and HLA in healthy donors. The method was immunoSEQ multiplex PCR; TCRdb's version includes in-frame clones alone and lacks a portion of them. The repertoire includes 90,000 to 110,000 clones, approximately 70% of them detected once, and 5.4% sits in the top ten. The sample was PBMCs. The receptor set was obtained from a woman in her seventies in good health and CMV-seropositive. CDR3s include the opening cysteine and the closing phenylalanine or tryptophan. Fields, in order: V gene, clone size, D gene, J gene, CDR3 DNA, CDR3 protein. A D gene is named only where the DNA matches it firmly. The size entry is marked missing in some rows and otherwise reads once, few, many or a size class.

V gene: TRBV5-6
clone size: NA
D gene: NA
J gene: TRBJ1-2
CDR3 DNA: TGTGCCAGCAGCCATAGCCGGGACTCCTATGGCTACACCTTC
CDR3 protein: CASSHSRDSYGYTF

V gene: TRBV10-3
clone size: NA
D gene: NA
J gene: TRBJ1-1
CDR3 DNA: TGTGCCATCAGTGAGTCGGACAGCACTGAAGCTTTCTTT
CDR3 protein: CAISESDSTEAFF

V gene: TRBV15
clone size: NA
D gene: NA
J gene: TRBJ2-7
CDR3 DNA: TGTGCCACCAGCAGCCAGGGCTACGAGCAGTACTTC
CDR3 protein: CATSSQGYEQYF

V gene: TRBV5-4
clone size: once
D gene: TRBD2
J gene: TRBJ2-1
CDR3 DNA: TGTGCCAGCAGCTTAATAAGCGGGGGTCACAATGAGCAGTTCTTC
CDR3 protein: CASSLISGGHNEQFF

V gene: TRBV11-3
clone size: NA
D gene: NA
J gene: TRBJ2-5
CDR3 DNA: TGTGCCAGCAGCCAAAGCGGCCAAGAGACCCAGTACTTC
CDR3 protein: CASSQSGQETQYF

V gene: TRBV7-9
clone size: NA
D gene: NA
J gene: TRBJ1-1
CDR3 DNA: TGTGCCAGCAGCTTAATATCGAGTATGAACACTGAAGCTTTCTTT
CDR3 protein: CASSLISSMNTEAFF

V gene: TRBV9
clone size: NA
D gene: TRBD1
J gene: TRBJ2-5
CDR3 DNA: TGTGCCAGCAGCGTAGACTTGACAGGGGGGGAGACCCAGTACTTC
CDR3 protein: CASSVDLTGGETQYF

V gene: TRBV27
clone size: NA
D gene: NA
J gene: TRBJ2-2
CDR3 DNA: TGTGCCAGCAGTTTAAGGCAGGTCACCGGGGAGCTGTTTTTT
CDR3 protein: CASSLRQVTGELFF

V gene: TRBV7-9
clone size: NA
D gene: NA
J gene: TRBJ1-1
CDR3 DNA: TGTGCCAGCAGCCTACAAGGAGGGGTGAGGGAAGCTTTCTTT
CDR3 protein: CASSLQGGVREAFF

V gene: TRBV6-6
clone size: few
D gene: NA
J gene: TRBJ1-4
CDR3 DNA: TGTGCCAGCAGTTACCAGGGGCCAGCAACTAATGAAAAACTGTTTTTT
CDR3 protein: CASSYQGPATNEKLFF

V gene: TRBV10-3
clone size: NA
D gene: NA
J gene: TRBJ1-6
CDR3 DNA: TGTGCCATCAGTGAGATGGCTCAGGAGGCCCTCCACTTT
CDR3 protein: CAISEMAQEALHF

V gene: TRBV2
clone size: NA
D gene: NA
J gene: TRBJ1-2
CDR3 DNA: TGTGCCAGCAGGGTTCAGGACTATGGCTACACCTTC
CDR3 protein: CASRVQDYGYTF

V gene: TRBV18
clone size: NA
D gene: TRBD1
J gene: TRBJ1-3
CDR3 DNA: TGTGCCAGCTCACCCCCGACAGGGACTGGAAACACCATATATTTT
CDR3 protein: CASSPPTGTGNTIYF

V gene: TRBV6-5
clone size: NA
D gene: NA
J gene: TRBJ2-2
CDR3 DNA: TGTGCCAGCAGTAAACGGACTAACACCGGGGAGCTGTTTTTT
CDR3 protein: CASSKRTNTGELFF

V gene: TRBV12-5
clone size: NA
D gene: NA
J gene: TRBJ1-3
CDR3 DNA: TGTGCTAGTGGTTTGCCACCCAGGCCTTTTGGAAACACCATATATTTT
CDR3 protein: CASGLPPRPFGNTIYF

V gene: TRBV15
clone size: NA
D gene: TRBD2
J gene: TRBJ2-5
CDR3 DNA: TGTGCCACTTCGGGACTAGCCCAAGAGACCCAGTACTTC
CDR3 protein: CATSGLAQETQYF

V gene: TRBV7-7
clone size: NA
D gene: NA
J gene: TRBJ2-7
CDR3 DNA: TGTGCCAGCAGTCAACCCCCCTCCGGGACTCACCGTACCTACGAGCAGTACTTC
CDR3 protein: CASSQPPSGTHRTYEQYF